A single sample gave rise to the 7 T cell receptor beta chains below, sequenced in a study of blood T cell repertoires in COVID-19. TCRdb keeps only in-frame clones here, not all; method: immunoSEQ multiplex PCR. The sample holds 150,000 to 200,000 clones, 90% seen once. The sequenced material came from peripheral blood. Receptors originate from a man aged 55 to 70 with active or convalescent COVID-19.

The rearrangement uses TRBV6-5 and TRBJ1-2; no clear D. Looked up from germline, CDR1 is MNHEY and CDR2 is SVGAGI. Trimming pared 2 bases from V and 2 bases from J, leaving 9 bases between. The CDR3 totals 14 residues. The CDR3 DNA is TGTGCCAGCAGTTACGACGCGGGAAACTATGGCTACACCTTC. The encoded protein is CASSYDAGNYGYTF.

CDR3 amino acids: CASSLGTADTDTQYF. CDR3 nucleotides: TGTGCCAGCAGCTTAGGCACAGCGGACACAGATACGCAGTATTTT. This chain joins TRBV7-6 and TRBJ2-3; tentatively, D is TRBD2 (5 bases). V shed 1 base and J shed 2 bases, with 10 bases lying between them. CDR1 and CDR2 (germline): SGHVS, FNYEAQ. The CDR3 has 15 residues. Complete variable domain (other parts from reference TRBV7-6 and TRBJ2-3): GAGVSQSPRYKVTKRGQDVALRCDPISGHVSLYWYRQALGQGPEFLTYFNYEAQQDKSGLPNDRFSAERPEGSISTLTIQRTEQRDSAMYRCASSLGTADTDTQYFGPGTRLTVL.

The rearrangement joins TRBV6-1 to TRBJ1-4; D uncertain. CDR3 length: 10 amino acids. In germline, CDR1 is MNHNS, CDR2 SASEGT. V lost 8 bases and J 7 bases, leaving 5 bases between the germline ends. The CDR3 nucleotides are TGTGCCAGCGAGGGTGAAAAACTGTTTTTT. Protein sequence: CASEGEKLFF.

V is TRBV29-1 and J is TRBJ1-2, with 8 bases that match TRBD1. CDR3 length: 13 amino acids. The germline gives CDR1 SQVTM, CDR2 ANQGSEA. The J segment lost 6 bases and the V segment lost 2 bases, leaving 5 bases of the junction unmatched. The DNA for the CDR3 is TGCAGCGTTGAAAGGCAGGGGGCACATGGCTACACCTTC. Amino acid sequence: CSVERQGAHGYTF.

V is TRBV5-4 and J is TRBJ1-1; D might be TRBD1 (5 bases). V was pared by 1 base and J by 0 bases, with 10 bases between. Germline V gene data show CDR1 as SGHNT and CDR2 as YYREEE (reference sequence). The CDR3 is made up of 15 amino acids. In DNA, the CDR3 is TGTGCCAGCAGCTTGCGATCAGGGATGAACACTGAAGCTTTCTTT. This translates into CASSLRSGMNTEAFF.

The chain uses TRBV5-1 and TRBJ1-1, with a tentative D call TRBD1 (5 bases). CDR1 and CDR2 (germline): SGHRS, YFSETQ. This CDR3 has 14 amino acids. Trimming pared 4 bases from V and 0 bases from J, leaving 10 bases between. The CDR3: CASSVGQMNTEAFF. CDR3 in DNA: TGCGCCAGCAGCGTAGGACAAATGAACACTGAAGCTTTCTTT.

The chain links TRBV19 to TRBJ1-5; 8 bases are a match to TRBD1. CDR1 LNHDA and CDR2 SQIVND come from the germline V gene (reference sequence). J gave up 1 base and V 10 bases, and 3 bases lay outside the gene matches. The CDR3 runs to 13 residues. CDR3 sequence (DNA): TGTGCCACGGACAGGGAGAGCAATCAGCCCCAGCATTTT. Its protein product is CATDRESNQPQHF.